A selection of T cell receptor beta chains follows, all from one sample in a study of T cell responses to AZD1222 COVID-19 vaccine. TCRdb's copy holds only in-frame clones and misses some; the assay was immunoSEQ multiplex PCR. Of about 120,000 clones listed, approximately 90% were seen once; the top ten hold around 8.6%. This specimen consisted of peripheral blood, obtained on day 0 of AZD1222 vaccination. The source is an adult in good health. CDR3s include the opening cysteine and the closing phenylalanine or tryptophan. A D gene is named only where the DNA matches it firmly. The size entry is marked missing in some rows and otherwise reads once, few, many or a size class.

D gene	J gene	V gene	clone size	CDR3 DNA	CDR3 protein
.	TRBJ2-7	TRBV14	.	TGTGCCAGCAGCCACGGCGGATACGAGCAGTACTTC	CASSHGGYEQYF
TRBD1	TRBJ1-1	TRBV5-1	.	TGCGCCAGCAGCGGAGGACAGGCAGATCAAGAAGCTTTCTTT	CASSGGQADQEAFF
.	TRBJ2-7	TRBV13	.	TGTGCCAGCAGCTCCCTCGTGAGCTGGAGCTCCTACGAGCAGTACTTC	CASSSLVSWSSYEQYF
TRBD1	TRBJ1-5	TRBV19	.	TGTGCCAGTAGACCACAGGGGGCGCGTAGCAATCAGCCCCAGCATTTT	CASRPQGARSNQPQHF
.	TRBJ1-6	TRBV6-5	.	TGTGCCAGCAGTTTTAGAAAGTTAGATTCACCCCTCCACTTT	CASSFRKLDSPLHF
.	TRBJ2-7	TRBV7-8	.	TGTGCCAGCAGCTTATCACAGGGTATCTACGAGCAGTACTTC	CASSLSQGIYEQYF
TRBD1	TRBJ2-1	TRBV7-3	.	TGTGCCAGCGGGACAGGGACAACCTACAATGAGCAGTTCTTC	CASGTGTTYNEQFF
.	TRBJ1-2	TRBV27	.	TGTGCCAGCAGTTTTGGTAGAGATAACTATGGCTACACCTTC	CASSFGRDNYGYTF
.	TRBJ1-2	TRBV9	.	TGTGCCAGCAGCAAACAGGGTAGATATGGCTACACCTTC	CASSKQGRYGYTF
.	TRBJ1-4	TRBV5-1	.	TGCGCCAGCAGCTTGGGCGGGGGAGGAGAAAAACTGTTTTTT	CASSLGGGGEKLFF
.	TRBJ1-1	TRBV3-1/TRBV3-2	.	TGTGCCAGCAGCCAAGGGAGGACAGCGGCCTCCCCGAACACTGAAGCTTTCTTT	CASSQGRTAASPNTEAFF
.	TRBJ2-1	TRBV9	once	TGTGCCAGCAGCCCCGAGGGGGATTCCTACAATGAGCAGTTCTTC	CASSPEGDSYNEQFF
TRBD2	TRBJ2-7	TRBV30	.	TGTGCCTGGAGTAAGGGCGGGGGGGTCCACTACGAGCAGTACTTC	CAWSKGGGVHYEQYF
TRBD1	TRBJ1-2	TRBV12-3/TRBV12-4	few	TGTGCCAGCAGCAGGGACAGGGGCTATGGCTACACCTTC	CASSRDRGYGYTF
TRBD1	TRBJ1-1	TRBV5-1	.	TGCGCCAGCAGCTTGGAAACAGGGGGCAGAACTGAAGCTTTCTTT	CASSLETGGRTEAFF
TRBD1	TRBJ1-2	TRBV2	few	TGTGCCAGCAGCCCTCGACAGGGCTGGGATGGCTACACCTTC	CASSPRQGWDGYTF
.	TRBJ1-1	TRBV27	.	TGTGCCAGCAGACAACAGGGTAGCGCTGAAGCTTTCTTT	CASRQQGSAEAFF
.	TRBJ2-1	TRBV5-6	once	TGTGCCAGCAGCTTGTTTACGGGGGGCGAGTTCTTC	CASSLFTGGEFF
.	TRBJ1-2	TRBV7-9	.	TGTGCCAGCAGCTTAAACCGAAAAAAAGTAAACTATGGCTACACCTTC	CASSLNRKKVNYGYTF
TRBD1	TRBJ2-1	TRBV2	.	TGTGCCAGCAGTCTGACAGGGCTTCGGTTCTTC	CASSLTGLRFF
.	TRBJ1-1	TRBV12-3/TRBV12-4	once	TGTGCCAGCAACCCCCGAGGGCGCACTGAAGCTTTCTTT	CASNPRGRTEAFF
.	TRBJ1-2	TRBV4-1	.	TGCGCCAGCAGCCAAGATGGCAGGGGCTATGGCTACACCTTC	CASSQDGRGYGYTF
.	TRBJ2-1	TRBV6-5	once	TGTGCCAGCAGTCGGGAATTTGGCTCCTACAATGAGCAGTTCTTC	CASSREFGSYNEQFF
.	TRBJ1-2	TRBV6-2/TRBV6-3	.	TGTGCCAGCAGTTACGGCGCTCCTAACTATGGCTACACCTTC	CASSYGAPNYGYTF
TRBD1	TRBJ2-7	TRBV7-9	.	TGTGCCAGCAGCCTCCGGGACAGCTACGAGCAGTACTTC	CASSLRDSYEQYF
.	TRBJ1-6	TRBV21-1	.	TGTGCCAGCAGCGAGGGCCGACAGGGAAAAATTCCAAGTTTTAATTCACCCCTCCACTTT	CASSEGRQGKIPSFNSPLHF
.	TRBJ2-3	TRBV5-1	.	TGCGCCAGCAGCAATGGACAGACGAGCACAGATACGCAGTATTTT	CASSNGQTSTDTQYF
.	TRBJ1-4	TRBV5-1	once	TGCGCCAGCAGCGGCGGAGCAACTAATGAAAAACTGTTTTTT	CASSGGATNEKLFF
.	TRBJ1-2	TRBV20-1	.	TGCAGTGCTAGAGCCAGGGCGGGCTACACCTTC	CSARARAGYTF
.	TRBJ1-2	TRBV5-4	.	TGTGCCAGCAGGGCGGGGGGTGGACCTAACTATGGCTACACCTTC	CASRAGGGPNYGYTF
.	TRBJ2-7	TRBV10-1	.	TGCGCCAGCAGCCTACACGGGAGCTCCTACGAGCAGTACTTC	CASSLHGSSYEQYF
TRBD1	TRBJ2-7	TRBV24-1	.	TGTGCCACCAGTGATCCAACAGGGGATAGTTACTACGAGCAGTACTTC	CATSDPTGDSYYEQYF
.	TRBJ2-7	TRBV7-9	.	TGTGCCAGCAGCCGGCAGGGTTACGAGCAGTACTTC	CASSRQGYEQYF
TRBD1	TRBJ2-7	TRBV4-2	.	TGTGCCAGCAGCCAACCTAAGGCACAGGGGGCGGACGAGCAGTACTTC	CASSQPKAQGADEQYF
.	TRBJ1-1	TRBV27	.	TGTGCCAGCAGATCCAGGGAGAACACTGAAGCTTTCTTT	CASRSRENTEAFF
TRBD1	TRBJ1-5	TRBV2	few	TGTGCCAGCAGGGGGGGGACAGGGGTCAATCAGCCCCAGCATTTT	CASRGGTGVNQPQHF
TRBD2	TRBJ2-1	TRBV18	.	TGTGCCAGCTCAGTAAGCGCGGGAGGGTCAAATGAGCAGTTCTTC	CASSVSAGGSNEQFF
.	TRBJ2-3	TRBV28	few	TGTGCCAGCAGTTTCCTCGGCGCGACACTGGGGTATTTT	CASSFLGATLGYF
.	TRBJ2-5	TRBV25-1	.	TGTGCCAGCATCGACGATGGGGAGACCCAGTACTTC	CASIDDGETQYF
TRBD1	TRBJ2-1	TRBV3-1/TRBV3-2	.	TGTGCCAGCAGCGAGGACAGGGACTTATACAATGAGCAGTTCTTC	CASSEDRDLYNEQFF
.	TRBJ1-3	TRBV19	few	TGTGCCAGTAGTCCAGGACACTCTGGAAACACCATATATTTT	CASSPGHSGNTIYF
TRBD1	TRBJ1-1	TRBV6-5	medium-sized	TGTGCCAGCACCCCGGGACAGGGTGGCACTGAAGCTTTCTTT	CASTPGQGGTEAFF
TRBD1	TRBJ1-4	TRBV19	.	TGTGCCAGTAGTTCGACCGGGACAGGAGTAGAAAAACTGTTTTTT	CASSSTGTGVEKLFF
.	TRBJ2-1	TRBV6-5	.	TGTGCCAGCAGTTACTCCGGTTCCGGAACGAGTGAGCAGTTCTTC	CASSYSGSGTSEQFF
.	TRBJ2-7	TRBV15	.	TGTGCCACCAGCAGAGGCTCAGCCCGCGAGCAGTACTTC	CATSRGSAREQYF
TRBD2	TRBJ2-1	TRBV2	.	TGTGCCAGCAGTGAAGGATTAGCGGGGTACAATGAGCAGTTCTTC	CASSEGLAGYNEQFF
.	TRBJ1-3	TRBV4-1	.	TGCGCCAGCAGCCAAGGGGGGGCGGTTGGAAACACCATATATTTT	CASSQGGAVGNTIYF
TRBD1	TRBJ1-4	TRBV6-5	.	TGTGCCAGCAGTTTTGAGACAGGGGGCAGTGAAAAACTGTTTTTT	CASSFETGGSEKLFF
TRBD1	TRBJ1-5	TRBV5-1	once	TGCGCCAGCAGCCTTACAGGGGACAGCAATCAGCCCCAGCATTTT	CASSLTGDSNQPQHF
.	TRBJ1-5	TRBV7-3	.	TGTGCCAGCAGCTCCTCAGGGGACCCAGTTAGCAATCAGCCCCAGCATTTT	CASSSSGDPVSNQPQHF
.	TRBJ2-4	TRBV29-1	.	TGCAGCGTGAGAAAGGGTCAGGGGTCCCTAGCCAAAAACATTCAGTACTTC	CSVRKGQGSLAKNIQYF
TRBD1	TRBJ1-1	TRBV6-5	.	TGTGCCAACCTCGACAGGGGTTGGCCTGAAGCTTTCTTT	CANLDRGWPEAFF
TRBD1	TRBJ1-2	TRBV11-2	.	TGTGCCAGCAGCTTAGTACAGGGGCCCACATATGGCTACACCTTC	CASSLVQGPTYGYTF
TRBD1	TRBJ1-1	TRBV5-3	once	TGTGCCAGAAGCTCGACAGGGCAGAACACTGAAGCTTTCTTT	CARSSTGQNTEAFF
.	TRBJ1-1	TRBV27	.	TGTGCCAGCAGTTTATGGGGCAGGGGAAGCACTGAAGCTTTCTTT	CASSLWGRGSTEAFF